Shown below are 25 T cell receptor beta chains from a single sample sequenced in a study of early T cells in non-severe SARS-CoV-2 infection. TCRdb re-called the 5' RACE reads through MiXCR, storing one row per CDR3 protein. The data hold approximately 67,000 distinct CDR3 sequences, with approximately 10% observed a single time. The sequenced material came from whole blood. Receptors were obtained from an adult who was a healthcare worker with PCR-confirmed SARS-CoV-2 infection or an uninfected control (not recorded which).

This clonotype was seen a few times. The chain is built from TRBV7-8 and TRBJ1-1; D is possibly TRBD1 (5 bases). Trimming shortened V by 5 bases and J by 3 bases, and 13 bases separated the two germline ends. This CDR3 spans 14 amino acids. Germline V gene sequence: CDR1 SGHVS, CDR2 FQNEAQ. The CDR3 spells CASSLGGGDTEAFF. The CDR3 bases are TGTGCCAGCAGCCTGGGGGGAGGAGACACTGAAGCTTTCTTT.

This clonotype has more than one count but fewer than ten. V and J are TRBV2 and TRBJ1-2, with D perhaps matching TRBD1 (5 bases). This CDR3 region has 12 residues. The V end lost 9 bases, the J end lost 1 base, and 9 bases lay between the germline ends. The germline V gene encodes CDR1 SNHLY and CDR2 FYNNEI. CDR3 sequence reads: CASGDSNYGYTF. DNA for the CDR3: TGTGCCAGTGGAGACAGTAACTATGGCTACACCTTC.

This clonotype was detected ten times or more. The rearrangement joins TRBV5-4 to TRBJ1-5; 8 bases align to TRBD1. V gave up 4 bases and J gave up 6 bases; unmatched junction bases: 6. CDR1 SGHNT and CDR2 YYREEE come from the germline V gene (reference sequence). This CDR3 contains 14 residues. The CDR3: CASSPGQDVQPQHF. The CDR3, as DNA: TGTGCCAGCAGCCCGGGACAGGATGTTCAGCCCCAGCATTTT.

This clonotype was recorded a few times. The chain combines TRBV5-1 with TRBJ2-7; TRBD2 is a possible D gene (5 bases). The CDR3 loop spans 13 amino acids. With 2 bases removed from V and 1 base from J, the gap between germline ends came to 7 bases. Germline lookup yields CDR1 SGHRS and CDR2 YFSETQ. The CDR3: CASSFGLSYEQYF. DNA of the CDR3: TGCGCCAGCAGCTTCGGACTGTCCTACGAGCAGTACTTC.

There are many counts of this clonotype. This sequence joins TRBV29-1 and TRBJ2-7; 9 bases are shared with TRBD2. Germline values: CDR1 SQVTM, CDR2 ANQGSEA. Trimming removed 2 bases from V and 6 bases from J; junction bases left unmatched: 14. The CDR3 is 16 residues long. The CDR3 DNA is TGCAGCGTTGAAATGAGAGGGGGTAGCGGGAGCCGCGAGCAGTACTTC. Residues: CSVEMRGGSGSREQYF.

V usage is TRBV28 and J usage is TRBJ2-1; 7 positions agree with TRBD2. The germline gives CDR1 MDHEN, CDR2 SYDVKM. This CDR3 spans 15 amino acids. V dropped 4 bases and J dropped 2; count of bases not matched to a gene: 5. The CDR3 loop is CASSSGGSTYNEQFF. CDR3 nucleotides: TGTGCCAGCAGTTCTGGCGGGAGTACCTACAATGAGCAGTTCTTC.

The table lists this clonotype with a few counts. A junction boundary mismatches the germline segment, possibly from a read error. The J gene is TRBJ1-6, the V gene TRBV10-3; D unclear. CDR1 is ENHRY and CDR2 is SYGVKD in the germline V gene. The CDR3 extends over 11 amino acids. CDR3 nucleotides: TGCGCAACAGCCGATAATTCACCCCTCCACTTT. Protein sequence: CATADNSPLHF.

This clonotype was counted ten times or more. The CDR3 DNA reads as TGTGCCAGCAGTTACTCATGGACTAGCGGCACAGATACGCAGTATTTT. The encoded protein is CASSYSWTSGTDTQYF. The V and J genes are TRBV6-2 or TRBV6-3 and TRBJ2-3; 9 bases map to TRBD2. Looked up from germline, CDR1 is MNHEY and CDR2 is SVGEGT. Trimming took 0 bases from V and 1 from J; bases not matched to a gene: 2. The CDR3 is made up of 16 amino acids.

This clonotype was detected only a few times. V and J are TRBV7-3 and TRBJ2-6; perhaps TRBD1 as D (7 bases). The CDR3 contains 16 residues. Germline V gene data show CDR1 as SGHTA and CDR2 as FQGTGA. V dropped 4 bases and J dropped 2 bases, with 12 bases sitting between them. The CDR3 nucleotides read TGTGCCAGCAGCTCCCAGGGGGGCGCTGGGGCCAACGTCCTGACTTTC. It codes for CASSSQGGAGANVLTF.

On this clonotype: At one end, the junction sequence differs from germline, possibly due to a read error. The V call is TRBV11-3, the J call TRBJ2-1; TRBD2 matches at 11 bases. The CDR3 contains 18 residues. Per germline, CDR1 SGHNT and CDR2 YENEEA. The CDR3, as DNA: TGTGTCAGCAGCCCGGGACTAGCGGCAGATTTATCCTACAATGAGCAGTTCTTC. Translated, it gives CVSSPGLAADLSYNEQFF.

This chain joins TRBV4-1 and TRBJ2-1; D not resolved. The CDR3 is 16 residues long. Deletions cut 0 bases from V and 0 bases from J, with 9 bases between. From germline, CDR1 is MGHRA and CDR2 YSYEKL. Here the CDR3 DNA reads TGCGCCAGCAGCCAAGATCCGGCAACCTCCTACAATGAGCAGTTCTTC. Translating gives CASSQDPATSYNEQFF.

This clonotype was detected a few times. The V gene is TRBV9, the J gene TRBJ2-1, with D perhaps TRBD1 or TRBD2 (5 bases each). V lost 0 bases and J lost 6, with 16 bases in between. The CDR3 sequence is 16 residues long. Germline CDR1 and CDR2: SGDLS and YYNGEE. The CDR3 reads CASSVVGLLEGNEQFF. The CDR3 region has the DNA TGTGCCAGCAGCGTAGTGGGGCTTCTAGAGGGCAATGAGCAGTTCTTC.

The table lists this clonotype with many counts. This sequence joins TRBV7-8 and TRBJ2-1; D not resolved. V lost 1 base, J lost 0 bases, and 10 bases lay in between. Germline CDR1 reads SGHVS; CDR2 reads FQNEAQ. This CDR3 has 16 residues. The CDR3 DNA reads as TGTGCCAGCAGCTTAGACCCGGTTAGCTCCTACAATGAGCAGTTCTTC. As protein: CASSLDPVSSYNEQFF.

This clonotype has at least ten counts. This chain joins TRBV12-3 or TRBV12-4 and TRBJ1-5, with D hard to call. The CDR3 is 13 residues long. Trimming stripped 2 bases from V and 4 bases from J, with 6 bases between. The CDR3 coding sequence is TGTGCCAGCAGTTTAAATGGGAATCAGCCCCAGCATTTT. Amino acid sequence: CASSLNGNQPQHF.

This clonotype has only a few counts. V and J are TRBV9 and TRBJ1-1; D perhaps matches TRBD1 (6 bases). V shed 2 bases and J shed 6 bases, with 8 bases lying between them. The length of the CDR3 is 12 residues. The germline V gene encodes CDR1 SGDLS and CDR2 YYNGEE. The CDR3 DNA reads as TGTGCCAGCAGCGTGGGGGCACCTGAAGCTTTCTTT. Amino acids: CASSVGAPEAFF.

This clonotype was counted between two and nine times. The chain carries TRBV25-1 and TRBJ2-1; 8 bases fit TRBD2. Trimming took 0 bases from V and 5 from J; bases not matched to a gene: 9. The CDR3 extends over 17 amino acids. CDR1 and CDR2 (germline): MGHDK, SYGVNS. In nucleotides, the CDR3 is TGTGCCAGCAGTGAATATCCAAGCGGGAGTGGGGACAATGAGCAGTTCTTC. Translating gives CASSEYPSGSGDNEQFF.

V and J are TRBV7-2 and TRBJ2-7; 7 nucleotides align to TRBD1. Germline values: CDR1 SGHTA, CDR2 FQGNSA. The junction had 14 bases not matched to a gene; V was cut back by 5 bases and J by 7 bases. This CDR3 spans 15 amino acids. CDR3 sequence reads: CASSVTGAMSWEQYF. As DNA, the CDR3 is TGTGCCAGCAGCGTCACAGGGGCGATGTCGTGGGAGCAGTACTTC.

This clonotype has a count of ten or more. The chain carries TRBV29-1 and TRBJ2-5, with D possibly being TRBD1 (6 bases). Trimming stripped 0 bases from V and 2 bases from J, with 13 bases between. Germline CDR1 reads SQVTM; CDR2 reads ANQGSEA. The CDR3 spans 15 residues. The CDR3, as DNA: TGCAGCGTTGAAGATTTAGGGGGTTCGCAAGAGACCCAGTACTTC. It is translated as CSVEDLGGSQETQYF.

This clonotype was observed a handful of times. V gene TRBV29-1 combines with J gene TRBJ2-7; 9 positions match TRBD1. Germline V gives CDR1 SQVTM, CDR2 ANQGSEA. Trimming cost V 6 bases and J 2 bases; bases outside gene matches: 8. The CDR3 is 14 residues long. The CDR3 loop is CSVGDRGLTYEQYF. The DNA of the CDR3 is TGCAGCGTAGGTGACAGGGGGTTAACCTACGAGCAGTACTTC.

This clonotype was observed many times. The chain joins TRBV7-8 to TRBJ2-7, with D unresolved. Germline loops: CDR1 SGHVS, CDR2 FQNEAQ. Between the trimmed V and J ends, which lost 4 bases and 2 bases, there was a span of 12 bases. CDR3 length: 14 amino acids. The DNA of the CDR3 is TGTGCCAGCAGCTGGCGGAGCCGGGCCTACGAGCAGTACTTC. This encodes CASSWRSRAYEQYF.

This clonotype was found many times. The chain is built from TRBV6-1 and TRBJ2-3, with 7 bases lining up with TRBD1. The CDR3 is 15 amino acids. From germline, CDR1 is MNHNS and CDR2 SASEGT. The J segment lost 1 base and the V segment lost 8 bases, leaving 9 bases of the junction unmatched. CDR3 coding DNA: TGTGCCAGCGTGACGAGGACAGGAGGCACAGATACGCAGTATTTT. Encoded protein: CASVTRTGGTDTQYF.

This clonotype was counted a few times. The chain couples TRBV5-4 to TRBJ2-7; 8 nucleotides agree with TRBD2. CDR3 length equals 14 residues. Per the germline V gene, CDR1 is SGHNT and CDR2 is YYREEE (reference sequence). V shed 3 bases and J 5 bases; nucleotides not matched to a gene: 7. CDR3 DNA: TGTGCCAGCAGCTCTACCGGGACTAGACACGAGCAGTACTTC. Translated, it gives CASSSTGTRHEQYF. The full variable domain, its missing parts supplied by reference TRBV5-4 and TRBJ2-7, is ETGVTQSPTHLIKTRGQQVTLRCSSQSGHNTVSWYQQALGQGPQFIFQYYREEENGRGNFPPRFSGLQFPNYSSELNVNALELDDSALYLCASSSTGTRHEQYFGPGTRLTVT.

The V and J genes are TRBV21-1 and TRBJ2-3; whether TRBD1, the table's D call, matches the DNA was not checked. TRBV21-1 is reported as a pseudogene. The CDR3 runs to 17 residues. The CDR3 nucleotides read TGTGCCAGCAGCAAAGGGCGAGGAAGCAGGGGCACAGATACGCAGTATTTT. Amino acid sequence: CASSKGRGSRGTDTQYF.

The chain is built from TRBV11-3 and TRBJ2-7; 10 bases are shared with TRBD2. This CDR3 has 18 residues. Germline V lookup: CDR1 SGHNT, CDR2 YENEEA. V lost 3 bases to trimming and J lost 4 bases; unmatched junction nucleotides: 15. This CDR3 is CASSFPSGSQRERYEQYF. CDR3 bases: TGTGCCAGCAGCTTCCCTAGCGGGAGCCAACGGGAGAGATACGAGCAGTACTTC.

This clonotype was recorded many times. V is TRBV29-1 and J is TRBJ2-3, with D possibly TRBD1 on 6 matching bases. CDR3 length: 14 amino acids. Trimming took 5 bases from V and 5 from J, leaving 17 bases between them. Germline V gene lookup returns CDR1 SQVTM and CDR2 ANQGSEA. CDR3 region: CSVRPDSWGDTQYF. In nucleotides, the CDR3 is TGCAGCGTTAGACCGGACAGCTGGGGAGATACGCAGTATTTT.